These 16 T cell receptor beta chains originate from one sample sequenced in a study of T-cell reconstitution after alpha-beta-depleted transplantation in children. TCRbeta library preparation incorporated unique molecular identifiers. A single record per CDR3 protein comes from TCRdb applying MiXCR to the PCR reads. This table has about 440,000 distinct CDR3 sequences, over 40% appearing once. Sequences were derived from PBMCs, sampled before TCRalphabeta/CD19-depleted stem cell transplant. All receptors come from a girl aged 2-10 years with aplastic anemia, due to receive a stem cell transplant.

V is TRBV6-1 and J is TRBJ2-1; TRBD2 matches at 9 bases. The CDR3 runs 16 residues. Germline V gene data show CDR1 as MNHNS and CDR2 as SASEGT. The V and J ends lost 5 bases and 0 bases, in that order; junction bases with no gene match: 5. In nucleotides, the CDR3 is TGTGCCAGCAGTCCTTATAGCGGGGGCTCCTACAATGAGCAGTTCTTC. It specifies CASSPYSGGSYNEQFF.

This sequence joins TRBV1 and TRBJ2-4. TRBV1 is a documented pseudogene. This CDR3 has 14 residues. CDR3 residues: CTSPQQRAKNIQYF. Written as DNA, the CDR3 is TGCACCAGCCCCCAGCAGAGAGCCAAAAACATTCAGTACTTC.

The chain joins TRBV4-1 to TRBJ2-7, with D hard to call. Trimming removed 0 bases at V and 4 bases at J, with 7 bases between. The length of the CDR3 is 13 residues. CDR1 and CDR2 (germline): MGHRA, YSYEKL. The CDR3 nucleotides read TGCGCCAGCAGCCAAGATCGCAGGTACGAGCAGTACTTC. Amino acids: CASSQDRRYEQYF.

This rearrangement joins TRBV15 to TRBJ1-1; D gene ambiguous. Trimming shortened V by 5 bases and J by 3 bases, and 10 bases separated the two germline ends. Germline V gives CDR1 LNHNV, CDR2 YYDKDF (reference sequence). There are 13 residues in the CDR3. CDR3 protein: CATSLSGYTEAFF. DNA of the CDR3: TGTGCCACCAGCTTATCCGGGTACACTGAAGCTTTCTTT.

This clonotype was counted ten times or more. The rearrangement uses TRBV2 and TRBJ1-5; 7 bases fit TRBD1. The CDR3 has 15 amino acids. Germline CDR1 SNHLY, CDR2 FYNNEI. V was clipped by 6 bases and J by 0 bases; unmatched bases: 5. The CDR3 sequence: CASRTGFNSNQPQHF. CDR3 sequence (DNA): TGTGCCAGCAGGACAGGGTTCAATAGCAATCAGCCCCAGCATTTT.

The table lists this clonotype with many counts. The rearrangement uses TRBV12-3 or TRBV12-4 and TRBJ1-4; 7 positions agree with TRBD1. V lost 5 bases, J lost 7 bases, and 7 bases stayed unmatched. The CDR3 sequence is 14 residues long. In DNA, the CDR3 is TGTGCCAGCAGTGATGGACAGGCGAGTGAAAAACTGTTTTTT. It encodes CASSDGQASEKLFF.

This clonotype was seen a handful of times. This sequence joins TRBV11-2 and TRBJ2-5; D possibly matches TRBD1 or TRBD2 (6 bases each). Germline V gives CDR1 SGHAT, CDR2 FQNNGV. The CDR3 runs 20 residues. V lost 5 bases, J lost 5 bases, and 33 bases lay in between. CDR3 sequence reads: CASSPPGGAIFREILETQYF. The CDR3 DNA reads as TGTGCCAGCAGCCCACCTGGGGGCGCGATTTTCCGGGAGATCTTGGAGACCCAGTACTTC.

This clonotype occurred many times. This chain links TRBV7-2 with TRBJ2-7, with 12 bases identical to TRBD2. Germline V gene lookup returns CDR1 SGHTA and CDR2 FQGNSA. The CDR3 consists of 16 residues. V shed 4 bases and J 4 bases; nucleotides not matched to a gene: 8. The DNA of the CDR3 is TGTGCCAGCAGCTCCCTGGGACTAGCGGGTGCTTACGAGCAGTACTTC. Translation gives CASSSLGLAGAYEQYF.

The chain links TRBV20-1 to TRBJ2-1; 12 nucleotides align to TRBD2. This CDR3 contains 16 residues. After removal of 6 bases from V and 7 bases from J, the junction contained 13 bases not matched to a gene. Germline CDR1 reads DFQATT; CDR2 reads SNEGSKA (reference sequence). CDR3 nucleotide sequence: TGCAGTGCCCGACTAGCGGGAGTCCCATCGGGAAATGAGCAGTTCTTC. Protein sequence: CSARLAGVPSGNEQFF.

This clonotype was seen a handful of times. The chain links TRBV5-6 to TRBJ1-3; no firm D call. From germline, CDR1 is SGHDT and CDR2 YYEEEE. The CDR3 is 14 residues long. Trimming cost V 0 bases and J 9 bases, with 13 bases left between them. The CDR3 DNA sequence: TGTGCCAGCAGCTTGGGACCGCTGGCTGGCACCATATATTTT. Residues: CASSLGPLAGTIYF.

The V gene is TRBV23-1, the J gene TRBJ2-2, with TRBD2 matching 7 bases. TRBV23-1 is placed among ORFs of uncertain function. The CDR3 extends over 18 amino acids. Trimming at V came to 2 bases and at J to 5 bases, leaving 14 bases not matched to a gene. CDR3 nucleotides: TGCGCCAGCAGTCAACGTCAGGCTAGCGGACTCCGAACCGGGGAGCTGTTTTTT. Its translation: CASSQRQASGLRTGELFF.

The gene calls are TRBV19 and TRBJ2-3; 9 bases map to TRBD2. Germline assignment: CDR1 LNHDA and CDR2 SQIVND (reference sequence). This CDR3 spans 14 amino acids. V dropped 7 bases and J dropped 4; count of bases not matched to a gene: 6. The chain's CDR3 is CASNMASGADTQYF. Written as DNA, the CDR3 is TGTGCCAGTAATATGGCTAGCGGGGCAGATACGCAGTATTTT.

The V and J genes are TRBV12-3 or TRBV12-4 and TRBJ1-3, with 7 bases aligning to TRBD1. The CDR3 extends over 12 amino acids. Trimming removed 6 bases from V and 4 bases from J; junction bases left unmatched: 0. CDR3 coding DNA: TGTGCCAGCAGGGACAGGGGAAACACCATATATTTT. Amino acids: CASRDRGNTIYF.

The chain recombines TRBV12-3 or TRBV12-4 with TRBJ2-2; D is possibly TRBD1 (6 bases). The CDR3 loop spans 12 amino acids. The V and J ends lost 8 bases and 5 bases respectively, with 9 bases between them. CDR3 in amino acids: CASVTGTGELFF. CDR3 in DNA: TGTGCCAGCGTAACAGGGACCGGGGAGCTGTTTTTT.

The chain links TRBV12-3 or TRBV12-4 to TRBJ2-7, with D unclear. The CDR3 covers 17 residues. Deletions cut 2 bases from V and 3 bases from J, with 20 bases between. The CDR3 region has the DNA TGTGCCAGCAGTTTAACCCCCCGACATCGTACTCTCTACGAGCAGTACTTC. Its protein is CASSLTPRHRTLYEQYF.

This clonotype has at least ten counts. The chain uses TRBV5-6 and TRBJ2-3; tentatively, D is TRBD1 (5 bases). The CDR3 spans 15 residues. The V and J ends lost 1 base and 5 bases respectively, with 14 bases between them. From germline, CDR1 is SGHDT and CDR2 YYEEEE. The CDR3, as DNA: TGTGCCAGCAGCTTGATAAGGGGTGAAGGAGATACGCAGTATTTT. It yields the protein CASSLIRGEGDTQYF. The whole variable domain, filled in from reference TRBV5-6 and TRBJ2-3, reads DAGVTQSPTHLIKTRGQQVTLRCSPKSGHDTVSWYQQALGQGPQFIFQYYEEEERQRGNFPDRFSGHQFPNYSSELNVNALLLGDSALYLCASSLIRGEGDTQYFGPGTRLTVL.